The 13 T cell receptor beta chains presented below share a single source sample, sequenced in a study of blood T cell repertoires in COVID-19 (dated by TCRdb to 2020 to 2021). The library was obtained by the immunoSEQ multiplex PCR assay. Entries here come from immuneACCESS through TCRdb and include only in-frame sequences with V and J called. Some clones fail to appear in such tables; in the studies checked, an unresolved V gene covers under half of the shortfall, and the cause of the remainder is unknown. This sample has roughly 200,000 clones in its table, and about 85% of those were observed once. The leading ten clones occupy 2.5% to 3.5% of the sample. The sequencing sample was made of peripheral blood. The receptor set was obtained from a woman aged 25 to 39 with active or convalescent COVID-19.

The count of this clone is one. The V and J genes are TRBV5-3 and TRBJ1-3; D call uncertain. TRBV5-3 is treated as an ORF (open reading frame) with a function not yet certain. Between the trimmed V and J ends, which lost 2 bases and 3 bases, there was a span of 15 bases. The CDR3 extends over 16 amino acids. The CDR3 sequence is CARSFIRGDFGNTIYF. Written as DNA, the CDR3 is TGTGCCAGAAGCTTTATACGGGGAGACTTTGGAAACACCATATATTTT.

The chain has TRBV14 and TRBJ1-2, with unresolved D. Trimming left V 1 base short and J 3 bases short, with 6 bases between. The CDR3 is made up of 13 amino acids. Per the germline V gene, CDR1 is SGHDN and CDR2 is FVKESK. The chain's CDR3 is CASSQVSYYGYTF. In nucleotides, the CDR3 is TGTGCCAGCAGCCAAGTGTCCTACTATGGCTACACCTTC.

V and J are TRBV7-6 and TRBJ1-4; 8 bases fit TRBD1. J lost 8 bases, V lost 4 bases, and 12 bases had no gene match. Germline V gene lookup returns CDR1 SGHVS and CDR2 FNYEAQ. The CDR3 runs 16 residues. The CDR3 sequence is CASSSRMDRVGEKLFF. The CDR3 DNA sequence: TGTGCCAGCAGCTCAAGGATGGACAGGGTAGGCGAAAAACTGTTTTTT.

The chain combines TRBV2 with TRBJ1-5; the D is unclear. Germline-derived CDR1 and CDR2 are SNHLY and FYNNEI. Trimming took off 4 bases at V and 0 bases at J, with 10 bases between the two ends. This CDR3 is 15 amino acids long. The CDR3 DNA sequence: TGTGCCAGCAGTGTCGTCAGAAATAGCAATCAGCCCCAGCATTTT. Residues: CASSVVRNSNQPQHF.

In DNA, the CDR3 is TGCGCCAGCAGCTTGCTCGGGGGAGGGGCGAATGAGCAGTACTTC. Its protein product is CASSLLGGGANEQYF. This chain joins TRBV5-1 and TRBJ2-7, with 7 bases that match TRBD2. Germline CDR1 SGHRS, CDR2 YFSETQ. The CDR3 extends over 15 amino acids. V gave up 1 base and J gave up 7 bases; unmatched junction bases: 11.

This clone was seen a handful of times. J is TRBJ1-1 and V is TRBV19; 8 bases align to TRBD1. Unmatched junction bases numbered 8, after V lost 10 bases and J lost 4 bases. Germline V CDR1 and CDR2: LNHDA, SQIVND (reference sequence). There are 13 residues in the CDR3. In DNA form, the CDR3 reads TGTGCCACTTCGCAGGGGGCGGGCACTGAAGCTTTCTTT. Translated, it gives CATSQGAGTEAFF.

V and J are TRBV9 and TRBJ1-1, with 8 positions matching TRBD1. The CDR3 covers 20 residues. The ends lost 3 bases at V and 0 bases at J; junction bases unmatched: 19. Germline V gene lookup returns CDR1 SGDLS and CDR2 YYNGEE. This CDR3 is CASSAALKGETGALNTEAFF. CDR3 coding DNA: TGTGCCAGCAGCGCCGCGCTGAAGGGGGAGACAGGGGCTCTGAACACTGAAGCTTTCTTT.

The chain recombines TRBV7-9 with TRBJ2-3, with unresolved D. Germline V gene lookup returns CDR1 SEHNR and CDR2 FQNEAQ (reference sequence). This CDR3 is built from 16 residues. Trimming cost V 1 base and J 4 bases, with 15 bases left between them. The CDR3 region is CASSLGSLTSADTQYF. Written as DNA, the CDR3 is TGTGCCAGCAGCTTAGGCTCCCTAACCTCCGCAGATACGCAGTATTTT.

The chain has TRBV14 and TRBJ1-1; D is possibly TRBD1 (6 bases). Looked up from germline, CDR1 is SGHDN and CDR2 is FVKESK. V gave up 6 bases and J gave up 0 bases, with 8 bases separating them. The CDR3 covers 13 residues. CDR3 region: CASRQGLNTEAFF. The CDR3 bases are TGTGCCAGCAGACAGGGTTTGAACACTGAAGCTTTCTTT.

Remarks on this clone: Relative to the germline gene, one junction end is altered; a read error may explain this. J is TRBJ2-1 and V is TRBV3-1 (or the pseudogene TRBV3-2), with D perhaps matching TRBD2 (6 bases). The CDR3 totals 17 residues. Germline loops: CDR1 LGHDT, CDR2 YNNKEL (reference sequence). The CDR3 here is CASRQGERRAYLGEQFF. The CDR3 DNA follows: TGTGCCAGCAGGCAAGGCGAGCGGAGGGCTTATTTGGGAGAGCAGTTCTTC.

V is TRBV25-1 and J is TRBJ1-1; D gene unclear. There are 13 residues in the CDR3. V was pared by 3 bases and J by 5 bases, with 10 bases between. Germline values: CDR1 MGHDK, CDR2 SYGVNS. CDR3: CASSDLIGTEAFF. Here the CDR3 DNA reads TGTGCCAGCAGTGACCTAATCGGGACTGAAGCTTTCTTT.

V gene TRBV11-2 combines with J gene TRBJ1-1; tentatively, D is TRBD1 (6 bases). The germline V gene has CDR1 SGHAT and CDR2 FQNNGV. This CDR3 contains 11 residues. V was trimmed by 5 bases and J by 11 bases, leaving 12 bases between them. The CDR3 loop is CASSQGQGAFF. The CDR3, as DNA: TGTGCCAGCAGCCAGGGGCAGGGGGCTTTCTTT.

The chain joins TRBV19 to TRBJ1-3; D is possibly TRBD1 (5 bases). The length of the CDR3 is 17 residues. With 5 bases removed from V and 3 bases from J, the gap between germline ends came to 20 bases. Germline CDR1 and CDR2: LNHDA and SQIVND (reference sequence). The CDR3 reads CASSALKGRGSGNTIYF. The CDR3 coding sequence is TGTGCCAGTAGTGCCCTTAAGGGGAGGGGCAGTGGAAACACCATATATTTT.